This TCR beta chain emerged from a study of CD8+ T cells in alopecia areata. Study-level background: Patients in the study were on tofacitinib for 6 to 18 months, then off it for 6 months. Findings and caveats of the study: Many expanded lesional clones persisted during tofacitinib (in both scalp and blood). Uncertain still, given a single nonresponder, is whether baseline CD8+ expansion links to response.

The treatment is: oral pan-JAK inhibitor, 5-10 mg twice daily. Germline CDR1 SNHLY, CDR2 FYNNEI. The CDR3 is 12 amino acids. V was clipped by 8 bases and J by 2 bases, with 7 bases between them. Sequencing used cDNA as its template, made by extracting RNA and reverse transcribing it. Data came from immunoSEQ multiplex PCR; TCRdb stores just in-frame clones and leaves some out. The sample holds more than 95,000 clones, 58% seen once. This clone has a single count. Its specificity is not known. V is TRBV2 and J is TRBJ1-5; D not resolved. The receptor's source is a human donor with alopecia areata. Sequencing was performed on CD8+ T cells sorted from blood, taken at week 4, from a patient treated with tofacitinib. The CDR3 DNA sequence: TGTGCCAGCGGCTTCGGCAATCAGCCCCAGCATTTT. Translation gives CASGFGNQPQHF.